The next 18 T cell receptor beta chains were all read from a single sample in a study of blood T cells in healthy people across ages. Then a second PCR, running about 6 to 12 cycles, was carried out with a sample-barcoded 5' primer and a J-beta primer mix. TCRdb re-called the 5' RACE reads through MiXCR, storing one row per CDR3 protein. The sample contains more than 900,000 distinct CDR3 sequences, around 27% of which appear only once. The same data also contributed to another study, on T cells of mothers and their children.

Sample: blood. The receptors derive from a girl aged 2-10 years in good health.

This clonotype was detected a few times. This rearrangement joins TRBV3-1 to TRBJ2-2; D is unclear. Germline V gives CDR1 LGHDT, CDR2 YNNKEL (reference sequence). The CDR3 loop spans 12 amino acids. V was cut by 0 bases and J by 11 bases, with 7 bases left in between. CDR3 in amino acids: CASSQEGPELFF. The CDR3 nucleotides read TGTGCCAGCAGCCAAGAAGGCCCTGAGCTGTTTTTT.

This clonotype appeared a few times. The chain combines TRBV7-3 with TRBJ2-5, with D hard to call. The J call may be in error: the DNA end matches TRBJ2-1 better. In germline, CDR1 is SGHTA, CDR2 FQGTGA. The CDR3 is 15 residues long. The CDR3 region is CASSLTQVPYNEQFF. DNA of the CDR3: TGTGCCAGCAGCTTAACGCAAGTCCCCTACAATGAGCAGTTCTTC.

J is TRBJ2-5 and V is TRBV10-1, with D unclear. Germline loops: CDR1 WNHNN, CDR2 SYGVQD (reference sequence). The CDR3 sequence is 14 residues long. V was cut by 2 bases and J by 4 bases, with 11 bases left in between. CDR3 nucleotides: TGCGCCAGCAGTGAGGCCCGTCTAGGAGAGACCCAGTACTTC. Protein product: CASSEARLGETQYF.

This sequence joins TRBV6-5 and TRBJ2-3, with 12 bases lining up with TRBD2. Trimming cost V 0 bases and J 5 bases; bases outside gene matches: 9. The CDR3 has 18 amino acids. Germline CDR1 and CDR2: MNHEY and SVGAGI. The CDR3 here is CASSYSVTSGRIEDTQYF. In DNA, the CDR3 is TGTGCCAGCAGTTACTCGGTTACTAGCGGGAGGATTGAAGATACGCAGTATTTT.

This clonotype has a handful of counts. This chain links TRBV4-1 with TRBJ2-4; the D gene is possibly TRBD1 (6 bases). CDR1 is MGHRA and CDR2 is YSYEKL in the germline V gene. This CDR3 is 16 amino acids long. V was trimmed by 2 bases and J by 2 bases, leaving 13 bases between them. This chain's CDR3 is CASSQPSRGPKNIQYF. CDR3 in DNA: TGCGCCAGCAGCCAACCTTCCAGGGGTCCCAAAAACATTCAGTACTTC.

The rearrangement links TRBV6-5 to TRBJ2-7; perhaps TRBD2 as D (6 bases). Trimming left V 2 bases short and J 9 bases short, with 17 bases between. The CDR3 totals 14 residues. CDR1 is MNHEY and CDR2 is SVGAGI in the germline V gene. CDR3 DNA sequence: TGTGCCAGCAGTTACACGGAGGGTGAGGCGGTGCAGTACTTC. Translation: CASSYTEGEAVQYF.

This chain joins TRBV7-8 and TRBJ2-1, with 8 bases aligning to TRBD1. V lost 1 base to trimming and J lost 8 bases; unmatched junction nucleotides: 7. Germline V CDR1 and CDR2: SGHVS, FQNEAQ. The CDR3 loop spans 15 amino acids. The chain's CDR3 is CASSLDGQGRDEQFF. In nucleotides, the CDR3 is TGTGCCAGCAGCTTAGATGGACAGGGTCGAGATGAGCAGTTCTTC.

Details on this clonotype: A read error may explain this, as a much larger clone is one base away. The chain uses TRBV7-2 and TRBJ2-5; no definite D call. This CDR3 comprises 13 residues. Germline loops: CDR1 SGHTA, CDR2 FQGNSA. In DNA form, the CDR3 reads TGTGCCAGCACCTTAGTACTATGGGAGACCCAGTACTTC. Protein product: CASTLVLWETQYF.

The chain joins TRBV15 to TRBJ2-5, with D uncertain. CDR1 and CDR2 (germline): LNHNV, YYDKDF (reference sequence). With 4 bases removed from V and 0 bases from J, the gap between germline ends came to 9 bases. The CDR3 runs 14 residues. The CDR3, as DNA: TGTGCCACCAGCATCGGCAGGTACCAAGAGACCCAGTACTTC. This translates into CATSIGRYQETQYF.

This clonotype was observed a handful of times. V usage is TRBV21-1 and J usage is TRBJ1-6; TRBD1, the table's D call, lacks a check against the DNA. TRBV21-1 is labeled a pseudogene. This CDR3 has 16 amino acids. In DNA, the CDR3 is TGTGCCAGCTTGGAAGGAGGGGCCGCGTATAATTCACCCCTCCACTTT. Translating gives CASLEGGAAYNSPLHF.

The CDR3 protein is CASSFELGTGAMDEQFF. DNA of the CDR3: TGTGCCAGCAGTTTTGAGTTGGGGACAGGGGCTATGGATGAGCAGTTCTTC. The genes are TRBV28 and TRBJ2-5, with TRBD1 identical over 10 bases. The closer fit of TRBJ2-1 to the DNA end suggests the J call may be wrong. The CDR3 is 17 amino acids. Germline V gives CDR1 MDHEN, CDR2 SYDVKM.

The rearrangement joins TRBV5-1 to TRBJ2-3, with 7 bases matching TRBD1. The V and J ends lost 4 bases and 6 bases, in that order; junction bases with no gene match: 14. CDR3 size: 16 residues. CDR1 SGHRS and CDR2 YFSETQ come from the germline V gene. The CDR3 DNA is TGCGCCAGCAGCCTTATAAGCCCGACAGGGTTGGATACGCAGTATTTT. The encoded protein is CASSLISPTGLDTQYF.

This clonotype was detected only a few times. CDR3 residues: CAIPTDNEKLFF. The CDR3 DNA reads as TGTGCCATACCGACAGATAATGAAAAACTGTTTTTT. The chain carries TRBV7-9 and TRBJ1-4; possibly TRBD1 for D (5 bases). This CDR3 comprises 12 residues. The germline V gene encodes CDR1 SEHNR and CDR2 FQNEAQ (reference sequence). V was cut by 10 bases and J by 4 bases, with 10 bases left in between.

The J gene is TRBJ2-5, the V gene TRBV18; the D is unclear. The J call is doubtful: the DNA matches TRBJ2-7 better. This CDR3 spans 15 amino acids. Germline values: CDR1 KGHSH, CDR2 LQKENI. CDR3 in amino acids: CASSPVSGEPYEQYF. In DNA form, the CDR3 reads TGTGCCAGCTCCCCGGTATCTGGGGAACCCTACGAGCAGTACTTC.

This chain links TRBV9 with TRBJ1-3; D perhaps matches TRBD1 (5 bases). Trimming took off 1 base at V and 3 bases at J, with 8 bases between the two ends. There are 14 residues in the CDR3. Germline lookup yields CDR1 SGDLS and CDR2 YYNGEE. The CDR3 reads CASSVSGNGNTIYF. The CDR3 coding sequence is TGTGCCAGCAGCGTATCAGGGAATGGAAACACCATATATTTT.

This clonotype was counted a few times. The chain is built from TRBV7-8 and TRBJ1-4; D possibly corresponds to TRBD1 (6 bases). Germline assignment: CDR1 SGHVS and CDR2 FQNEAQ. The CDR3 runs 14 residues. Trimming stripped 4 bases from V and 5 bases from J, with 11 bases between. The CDR3 bases are TGTGCCAGCAGCTCGGACAGACTAAATGAAAAACTGTTTTTT. This translates into CASSSDRLNEKLFF. The full variable domain, its missing parts supplied by reference TRBV7-8 and TRBJ1-4, is GAGVSQSPRYKVAKRGQDVALRCDPISGHVSLFWYQQALGQGPEFLTYFQNEAQLDKSGLPSDRFFAERPEGSVSTLKIQRTQQEDSAVYLCASSSDRLNEKLFFGSGTQLSVL.

The table lists this clonotype with a few counts. The chain uses TRBV9 and TRBJ2-5, with D possibly TRBD2 on 5 matching bases. The J call is doubtful: the DNA matches TRBJ2-7 better. Germline values: CDR1 SGDLS, CDR2 YYNGEE. The CDR3 totals 17 residues. CDR3 sequence (DNA): TGTGCCAGCAGCGTATACGCCGGGCGGGTACAATTGAACGAGCAGTACTTC. This gives the protein CASSVYAGRVQLNEQYF.

The rearrangement joins TRBV3-2 to TRBJ1-5. TRBV3-2 is a documented pseudogene. This CDR3 is 12 amino acids long. The CDR3 DNA is TGTGCCAGCAGCTCCTTAAATCAGCCCCAGCATTTT. It translates to CASSSLNQPQHF.